This T cell receptor beta chain was identified during a study of T cell changes during pregnancy in multiple sclerosis. Assay used: immunoSEQ multiplex PCR; TCRdb lists only in-frame clones, some missing. Of 30,000 to 45,000 clones listed, about 90% were seen once; the top ten hold roughly 1.2%. V lost 3 bases and J 2 bases, leaving 12 bases between the germline ends. The germline V gene encodes CDR1 SGHDT and CDR2 YYEEEE. This CDR3 region has 15 residues. This rearrangement joins TRBV5-6 to TRBJ1-5; TRBD1 is a possible D gene (6 bases). Sequenced material: CD4+ T cells from peripheral blood mononuclear cells, taken before pregnancy. The TCR sequence derives from a female donor with multiple sclerosis, enrolled in a pregnancy study. The CDR3 spells CASSSQGGGNQPQHF. The CDR3 region has the DNA TGTGCCAGCAGCTCACAGGGTGGAGGCAATCAGCCCCAGCATTTT.